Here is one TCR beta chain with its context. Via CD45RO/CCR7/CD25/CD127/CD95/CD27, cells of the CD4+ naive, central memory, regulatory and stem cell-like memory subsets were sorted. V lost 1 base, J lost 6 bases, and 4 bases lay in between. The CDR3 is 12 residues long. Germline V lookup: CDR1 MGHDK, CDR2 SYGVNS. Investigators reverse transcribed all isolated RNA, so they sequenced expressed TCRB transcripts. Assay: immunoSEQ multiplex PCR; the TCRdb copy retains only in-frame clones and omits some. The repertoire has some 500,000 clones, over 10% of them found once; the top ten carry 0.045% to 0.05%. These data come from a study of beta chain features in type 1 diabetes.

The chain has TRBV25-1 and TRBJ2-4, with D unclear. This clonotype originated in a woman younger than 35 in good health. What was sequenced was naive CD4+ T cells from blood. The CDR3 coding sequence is TGTGCCAGCAGTGAATGGGGAAACATTCAGTACTTC. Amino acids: CASSEWGNIQYF.